This T cell receptor (beta chain) was recorded in a study of blood T cell repertoires in COVID-19. Study context: From T cells, B-cell-depleted T cells, or PBMCs came the material, which was cDNA or gDNA.

Grouping used clinical history reported by participants in a survey and questionnaire. The repertoire was sequenced with immunoSEQ multiplex PCR; TCRdb's copy has only in-frame clones and lacks some. The sample records around 150,000 clones, over 75% being singletons. This CDR3 has 17 residues. The ends lost 5 bases at V and 2 bases at J; junction bases unmatched: 10. In germline, CDR1 is SGHNT, CDR2 YENEEA. The sequence derives from a middle-aged man who had recovered from COVID-19. The sample comprised PBMCs or T cells enriched from blood (not recorded which). The chain is built from TRBV11-3 and TRBJ2-5; 11 bases match TRBD2. DNA of the CDR3: TGTGCCAGCAGCCGACTAGCGGGGCTATCACGGCAAGAGACCCAGTACTTC. Translating it yields CASSRLAGLSRQETQYF.